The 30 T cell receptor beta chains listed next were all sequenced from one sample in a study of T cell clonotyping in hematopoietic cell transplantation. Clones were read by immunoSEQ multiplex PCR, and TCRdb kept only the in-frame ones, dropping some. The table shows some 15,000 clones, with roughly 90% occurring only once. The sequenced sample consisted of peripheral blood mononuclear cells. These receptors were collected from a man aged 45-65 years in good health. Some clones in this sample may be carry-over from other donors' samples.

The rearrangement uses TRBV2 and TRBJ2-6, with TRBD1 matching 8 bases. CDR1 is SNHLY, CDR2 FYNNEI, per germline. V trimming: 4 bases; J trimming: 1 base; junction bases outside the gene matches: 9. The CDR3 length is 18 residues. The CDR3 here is CASSVRGTGQSGANVLTF. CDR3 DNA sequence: TGTGCCAGCAGTGTGCGCGGGACAGGCCAGTCTGGGGCCAACGTCCTGACTTTC. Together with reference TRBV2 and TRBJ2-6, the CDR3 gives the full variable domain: EPEVTQTPSHQVTQMGQEVILRCVPISNHLYFYWYRQILGQKVEFLVSFYNNEISEKSEIFDDQFSVERPDGSNFTLKIRSTKLEDSAMYFCASSVRGTGQSGANVLTFGAGSRLTVL.

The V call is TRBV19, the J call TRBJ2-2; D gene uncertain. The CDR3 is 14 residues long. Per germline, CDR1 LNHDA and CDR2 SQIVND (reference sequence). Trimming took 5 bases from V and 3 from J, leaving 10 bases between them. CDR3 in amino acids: CASSFIGDTGELFF. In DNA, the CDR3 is TGTGCCAGTAGTTTTATAGGCGACACCGGGGAGCTGTTTTTT.

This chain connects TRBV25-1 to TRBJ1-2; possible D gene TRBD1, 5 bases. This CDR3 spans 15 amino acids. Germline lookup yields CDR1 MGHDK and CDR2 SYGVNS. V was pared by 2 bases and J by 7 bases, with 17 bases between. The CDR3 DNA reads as TGTGCCAGCAGTGAAAGCCGCGGGCAGGGAAGTGGCTACACCTTC. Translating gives CASSESRGQGSGYTF.

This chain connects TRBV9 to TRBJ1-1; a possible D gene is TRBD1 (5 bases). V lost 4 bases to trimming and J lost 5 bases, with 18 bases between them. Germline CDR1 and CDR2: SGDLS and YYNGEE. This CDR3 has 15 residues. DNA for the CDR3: TGTGCCAGCAGCCGGGGAGTGGTGGGGGGGACTGAAGCTTTCTTT. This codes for CASSRGVVGGTEAFF.

This CDR3 is CASSSGTSIDQQYF. The CDR3 DNA reads as TGTGCCAGCAGCTCCGGGACCTCCATAGATCAGCAGTACTTC. The chain links TRBV7-9 to TRBJ2-7; D might be TRBD1 or TRBD2, each matching 5 bases. The CDR3 consists of 14 residues. CDR1 and CDR2 from the germline V gene are SEHNR and FQNEAQ (reference sequence). The V end lost 4 bases, the J end lost 8 bases, and 18 bases lay between the germline ends.

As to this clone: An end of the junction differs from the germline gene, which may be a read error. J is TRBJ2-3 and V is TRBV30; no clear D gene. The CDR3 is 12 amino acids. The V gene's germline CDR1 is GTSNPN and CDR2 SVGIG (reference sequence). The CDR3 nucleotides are TGTGCCTGGGGTGTGAGCACAGATACGCAGTATTTT. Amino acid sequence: CAWGVSTDTQYF. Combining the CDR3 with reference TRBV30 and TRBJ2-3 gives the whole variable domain SQTIHQWPATLVQPVGSPLSLECTVEGTSNPNLYWYRQAAGRGLQLLFYSVGIGQISSEVPQNLSASRPQDRQFILSSKKLLLSDSGFYLCAWGVSTDTQYFGPGTRLTVL.

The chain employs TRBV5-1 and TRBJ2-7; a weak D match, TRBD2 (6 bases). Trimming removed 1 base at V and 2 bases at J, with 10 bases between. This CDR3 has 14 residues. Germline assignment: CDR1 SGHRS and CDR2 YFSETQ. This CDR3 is CASSLRRAAYEQYF. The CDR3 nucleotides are TGCGCCAGCAGCTTGCGGAGGGCGGCCTACGAGCAGTACTTC.

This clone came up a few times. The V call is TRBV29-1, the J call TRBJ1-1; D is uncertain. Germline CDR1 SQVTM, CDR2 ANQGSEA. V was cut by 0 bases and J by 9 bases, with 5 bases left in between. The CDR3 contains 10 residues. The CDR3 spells CSVEEAKAFF. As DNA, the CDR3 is TGCAGCGTTGAAGAAGCGAAAGCTTTCTTT.

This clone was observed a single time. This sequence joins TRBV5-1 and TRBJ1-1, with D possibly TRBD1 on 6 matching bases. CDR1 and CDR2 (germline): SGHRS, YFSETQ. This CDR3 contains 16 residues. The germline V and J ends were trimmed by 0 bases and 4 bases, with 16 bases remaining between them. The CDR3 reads CASSLDGGGGRTEAFF. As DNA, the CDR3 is TGCGCCAGCAGCTTGGATGGGGGGGGCGGTCGCACTGAAGCTTTCTTT. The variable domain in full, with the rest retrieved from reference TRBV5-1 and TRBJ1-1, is KAGVTQTPRYLIKTRGQQVTLSCSPISGHRSVSWYQQTPGQGLQFLFEYFSETQRNKGNFPGRFSGRQFSNSRSEMNVSTLELGDSALYLCASSLDGGGGRTEAFFGQGTRLTVV.

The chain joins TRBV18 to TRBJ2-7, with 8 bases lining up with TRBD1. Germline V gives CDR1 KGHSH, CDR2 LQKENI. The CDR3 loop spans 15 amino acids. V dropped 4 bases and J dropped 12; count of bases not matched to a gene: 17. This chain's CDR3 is CASSLDRGNPGNWYF. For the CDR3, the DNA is TGTGCCAGCTCACTTGACAGGGGAAATCCAGGGAATTGGTACTTC.

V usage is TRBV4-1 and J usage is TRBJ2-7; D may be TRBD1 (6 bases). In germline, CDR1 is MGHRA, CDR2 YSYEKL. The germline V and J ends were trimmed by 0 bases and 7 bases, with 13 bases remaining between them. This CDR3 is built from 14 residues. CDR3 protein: CASSQDSQGREQYF. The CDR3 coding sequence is TGCGCCAGCAGCCAAGATTCCCAGGGGAGAGAGCAGTACTTC.

The CDR3 reads CASRDRHNEQFF. The CDR3 region has the DNA TGTGCCAGCAGGGACAGACACAATGAGCAGTTCTTC. The genes are TRBV27 and TRBJ2-1; weak D call: TRBD1 (6 bases). CDR1 and CDR2 from the germline V gene are MNHEY and SMNVEV (reference sequence). This CDR3 spans 12 amino acids. The V gene lost 6 bases and the J gene lost 5 bases, with 8 bases spanning the gap.

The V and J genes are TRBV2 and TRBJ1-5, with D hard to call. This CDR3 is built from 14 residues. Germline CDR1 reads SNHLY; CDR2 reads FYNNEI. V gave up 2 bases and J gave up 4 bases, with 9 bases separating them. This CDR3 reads CASSELVENQPQHF. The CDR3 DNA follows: TGTGCCAGCAGTGAATTAGTCGAAAATCAGCCCCAGCATTTT.

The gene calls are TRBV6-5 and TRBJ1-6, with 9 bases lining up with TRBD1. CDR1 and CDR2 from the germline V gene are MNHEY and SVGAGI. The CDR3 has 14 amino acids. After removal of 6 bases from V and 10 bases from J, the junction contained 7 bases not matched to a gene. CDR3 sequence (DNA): TGTGCCAGCAGGCGGACAGGGGTGGGATCACCCCTCCACTTT. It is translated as CASRRTGVGSPLHF.

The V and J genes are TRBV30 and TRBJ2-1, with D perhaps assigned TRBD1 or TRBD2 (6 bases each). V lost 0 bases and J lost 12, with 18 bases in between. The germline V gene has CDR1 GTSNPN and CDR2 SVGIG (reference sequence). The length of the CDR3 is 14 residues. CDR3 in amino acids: CAWSVGGRTGSQFF. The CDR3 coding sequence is TGTGCCTGGAGTGTGGGGGGCAGGACCGGGTCGCAGTTCTTC.

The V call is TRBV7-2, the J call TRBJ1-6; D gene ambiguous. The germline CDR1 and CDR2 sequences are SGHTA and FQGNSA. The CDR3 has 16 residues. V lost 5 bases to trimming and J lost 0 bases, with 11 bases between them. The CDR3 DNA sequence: TGTGCCAGCAGCCCAAGACGGAGCTCCTATAATTCACCCCTCCACTTT. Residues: CASSPRRSSYNSPLHF.

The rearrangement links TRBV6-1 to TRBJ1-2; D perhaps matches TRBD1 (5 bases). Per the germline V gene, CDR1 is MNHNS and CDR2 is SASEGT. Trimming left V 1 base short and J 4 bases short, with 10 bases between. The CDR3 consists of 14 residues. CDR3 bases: TGTGCCAGCAGTGAAGGGGGGTCTGGCTATGGCTACACCTTC. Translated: CASSEGGSGYGYTF.

The CDR3 coding sequence is TGTGCCAGCAGTGAAAACCAGGGTTATTCACCCCTCCACTTT. This gives the protein CASSENQGYSPLHF. The rearrangement joins TRBV2 to TRBJ1-6, with D possibly matching TRBD1 (5 bases). From germline, CDR1 is SNHLY and CDR2 FYNNEI. This CDR3 comprises 14 residues. Trimming stripped 2 bases from V and 8 bases from J, with 10 bases between.

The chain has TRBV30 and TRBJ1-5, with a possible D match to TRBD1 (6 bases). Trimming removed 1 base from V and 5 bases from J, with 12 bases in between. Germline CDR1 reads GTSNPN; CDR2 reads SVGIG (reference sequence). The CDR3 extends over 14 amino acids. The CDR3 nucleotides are TGTGCCTGGAGTGGTTATAAGGGGGATCAGCCCCAGCATTTT. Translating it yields CAWSGYKGDQPQHF.

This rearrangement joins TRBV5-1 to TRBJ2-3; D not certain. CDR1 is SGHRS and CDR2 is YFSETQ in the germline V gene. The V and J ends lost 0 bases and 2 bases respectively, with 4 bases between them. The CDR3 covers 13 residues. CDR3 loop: CASSLGDTDTQYF. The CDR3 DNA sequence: TGCGCCAGCAGCTTGGGGGACACAGATACGCAGTATTTT.

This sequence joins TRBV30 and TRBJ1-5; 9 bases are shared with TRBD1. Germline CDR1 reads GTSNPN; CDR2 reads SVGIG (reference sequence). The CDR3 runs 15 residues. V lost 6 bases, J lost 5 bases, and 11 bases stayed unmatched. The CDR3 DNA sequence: TGTGCCTGCCAGGGGGCGGGACAGGGATATCAGCCCCAGCATTTT. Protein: CACQGAGQGYQPQHF. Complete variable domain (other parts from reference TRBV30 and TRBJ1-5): SQTIHQWPATLVQPVGSPLSLECTVEGTSNPNLYWYRQAAGRGLQLLFYSVGIGQISSEVPQNLSASRPQDRQFILSSKKLLLSDSGFYLCACQGAGQGYQPQHFGDGTRLSIL.

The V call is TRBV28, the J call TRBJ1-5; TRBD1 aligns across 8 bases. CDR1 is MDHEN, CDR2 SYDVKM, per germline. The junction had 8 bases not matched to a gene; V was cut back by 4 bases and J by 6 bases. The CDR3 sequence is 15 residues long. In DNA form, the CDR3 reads TGTGCCAGCAGTTCCCCCCAGGGGGCGAGTCAGCCCCAGCATTTT. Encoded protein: CASSSPQGASQPQHF. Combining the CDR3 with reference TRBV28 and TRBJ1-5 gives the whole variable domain DVKVTQSSRYLVKRTGEKVFLECVQDMDHENMFWYRQDPGLGLRLIYFSYDVKMKEKGDIPEGYSVSREKKERFSLILESASTNQTSMYLCASSSPQGASQPQHFGDGTRLSIL.

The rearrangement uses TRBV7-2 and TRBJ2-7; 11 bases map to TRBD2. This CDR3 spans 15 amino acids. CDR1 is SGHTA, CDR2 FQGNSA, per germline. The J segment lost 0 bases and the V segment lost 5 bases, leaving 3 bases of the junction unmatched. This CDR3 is CASSPSGGSSYEQYF. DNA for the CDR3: TGTGCCAGCAGCCCTAGCGGGGGGAGCTCCTACGAGCAGTACTTC.

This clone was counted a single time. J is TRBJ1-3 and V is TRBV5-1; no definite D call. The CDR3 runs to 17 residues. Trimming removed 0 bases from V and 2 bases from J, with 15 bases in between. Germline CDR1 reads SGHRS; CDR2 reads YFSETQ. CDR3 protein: CASSLEGPSRPGNTIYF. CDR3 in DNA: TGCGCCAGCAGCTTGGAAGGCCCCTCCAGGCCTGGAAACACCATATATTTT.

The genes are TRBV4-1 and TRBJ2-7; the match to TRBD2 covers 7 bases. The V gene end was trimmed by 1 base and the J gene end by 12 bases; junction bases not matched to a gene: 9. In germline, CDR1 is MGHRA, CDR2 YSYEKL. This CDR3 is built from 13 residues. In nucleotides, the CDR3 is TGCGCCAGCAGCCAAGCCCTGTGGGAGGGTAGGTACTTC. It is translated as CASSQALWEGRYF.

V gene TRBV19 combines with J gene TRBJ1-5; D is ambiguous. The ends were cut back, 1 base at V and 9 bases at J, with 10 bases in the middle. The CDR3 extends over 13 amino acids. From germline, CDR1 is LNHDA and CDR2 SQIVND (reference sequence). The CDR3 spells CASSIVDGRPQHF. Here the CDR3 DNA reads TGTGCCAGTAGTATAGTAGACGGTAGGCCCCAGCATTTT.

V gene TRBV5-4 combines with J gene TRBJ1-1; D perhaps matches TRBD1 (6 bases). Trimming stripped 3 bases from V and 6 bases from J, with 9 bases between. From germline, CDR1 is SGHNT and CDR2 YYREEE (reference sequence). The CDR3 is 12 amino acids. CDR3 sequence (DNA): TGTGCCAGCAGCTCAGGGGCTCCTGAAGCTTTCTTT. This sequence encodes CASSSGAPEAFF.

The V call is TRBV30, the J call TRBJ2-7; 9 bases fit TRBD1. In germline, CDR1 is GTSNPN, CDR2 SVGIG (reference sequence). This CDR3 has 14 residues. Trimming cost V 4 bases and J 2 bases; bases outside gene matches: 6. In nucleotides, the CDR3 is TGTGCCTGGACCCCGGGACAGGGTGCCTACGAGCAGTACTTC. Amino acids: CAWTPGQGAYEQYF.

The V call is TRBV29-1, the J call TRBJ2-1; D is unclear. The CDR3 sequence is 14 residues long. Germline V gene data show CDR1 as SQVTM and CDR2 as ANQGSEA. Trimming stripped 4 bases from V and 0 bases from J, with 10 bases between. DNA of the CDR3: TGCAGCGTTGTACTCAGAGTCTCCTACAATGAGCAGTTCTTC. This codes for CSVVLRVSYNEQFF.

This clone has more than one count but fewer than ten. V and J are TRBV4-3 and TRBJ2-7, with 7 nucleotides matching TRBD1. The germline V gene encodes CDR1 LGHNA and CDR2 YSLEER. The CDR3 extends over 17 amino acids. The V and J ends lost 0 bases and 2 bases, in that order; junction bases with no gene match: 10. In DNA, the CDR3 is TGCGCCAGCAGCCAAGAATGGGACAGCCTAGGGGCCTACGAGCAGTACTTC. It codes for CASSQEWDSLGAYEQYF.